This T cell receptor beta chain was observed in a study of CD8+ T cells in alopecia areata. The CDR3 contains 15 residues. The V and J ends lost 1 base and 4 bases, in that order; junction bases with no gene match: 2. From germline, CDR1 is LGHNA and CDR2 YNFKEQ. Extracted RNA was reverse transcribed, and the resulting cDNA served as sequencing template. Data came from immunoSEQ multiplex PCR; TCRdb stores just in-frame clones and leaves some out. Found here are 150,000 to 200,000 clones, about 60% of them singletons; the top ten hold about 15%. The rearrangement uses TRBV4-2 and TRBJ2-1, with 9 bases matching TRBD1. This specimen consisted of CD4+ T cells sorted from blood, obtained at week 0. This sequence was found in a human donor with alopecia areata. CDR3 coding DNA: TGTGCCAGCAGCCAAGGGGACAGGGAATACAATGAGCAGTTCTTC. Its translation is CASSQGDREYNEQFF.